These 8 T cell receptor beta chains were all obtained from the same sample, sequenced in a study of T cells in Graves' hyperthyroidism and ophthalmopathy. Amplification of TCR beta CDR3 regions used RNA as the template. HTBI primers drove first-round RT-PCR of the TCR CDR3. TCRdb re-derived calls from the multiplex PCR reads in MiXCR, one entry per CDR3 protein. Here the sample spans around 340,000 distinct CDR3 sequences, over 15% being singletons. Sequencing was performed on blood. All receptors come from a middle-aged woman with Graves' ophthalmopathy.

The chain couples TRBV6-2 or TRBV6-3 to TRBJ2-2; no reliable D call. V lost 9 bases and J 2 bases, leaving 16 bases between the germline ends. Germline-derived CDR1 and CDR2 are MNHEY and SVGEGT. The CDR3 is 15 residues long. The CDR3 reads CASRLGVFNTGELFF. Written as DNA, the CDR3 is TGTGCCAGTCGCCTTGGGGTATTTAACACCGGGGAGCTGTTTTTT.

This clonotype occurred many times. At one boundary the junction diverges from the germline segment, which might be a read error. The V call is TRBV6-1, the J call TRBJ2-3, with D tentatively TRBD1 or TRBD2 (5 bases each). This CDR3 is 15 amino acids long. Looked up from germline, CDR1 is MNHNS and CDR2 is SASEGT. CDR3 region: CASSEPGPITDTQYF. The CDR3 region has the DNA TGTGCCAGCAGTGAACCGGGACCGATCACAGATACACAGTATTTT.

This clonotype has a count of ten or more. The chain combines TRBV12-3 or TRBV12-4 with TRBJ1-3, with a possible D match to TRBD1 (6 bases). The CDR3 is 14 amino acids. V was pared by 2 bases and J by 7 bases, with 12 bases between. CDR3: CASSLRTVANTIYF. CDR3 sequence (DNA): TGTGCCAGCAGTTTACGGACAGTCGCCAACACCATATATTTT.

This clonotype has at least ten counts. The chain recombines TRBV2 with TRBJ2-7; D may be TRBD1 (6 bases). The length of the CDR3 is 12 residues. Germline assignment: CDR1 SNHLY and CDR2 FYNNEI. Trimming left V 7 bases short and J 3 bases short, with 10 bases between. This CDR3 is CASIPDSYEQYF. CDR3 coding DNA: TGTGCCAGCATCCCGGACAGCTACGAGCAGTACTTC.

In this sample, this clonotype turned up many times. The rearrangement joins TRBV6-5 to TRBJ2-6; D unresolved. The length of the CDR3 is 17 residues. The germline V gene has CDR1 MNHEY and CDR2 SVGAGI. V was cut by 4 bases and J by 2 bases, with 15 bases left in between. The CDR3 region is CASSWDESKAGANVLTF. The CDR3 nucleotides are TGTGCCAGCAGTTGGGATGAGTCCAAGGCTGGGGCCAACGTCCTGACTTTC.

This clonotype was observed a handful of times. This may be a read error, as it is one base from a much larger clone. The genes are TRBV7-9 and TRBJ2-7; D call uncertain. This CDR3 has 14 residues. From germline, CDR1 is SEHNR and CDR2 FQNEAQ (reference sequence). The CDR3 region has the DNA TGTGCCAGCAGCACCACTTCGAGCTCCTACGGGCAGTACTTC. Protein sequence: CASSTTSSSYGQYF. Supplemented by reference TRBV7-9 and TRBJ2-7, the full variable domain reads DTGVSQNPRHKITKRGQNVTFRCDPISEHNRLYWYRQTLGQGPEFLTYFQNEAQLEKSRLLSDRFSAERPKGSFSTLEIQRTEQGDSAMYLCASSTTSSSYGQYFGPGTRLTVT.

The chain couples TRBV7-2 to TRBJ1-2; D is uncertain. The CDR3 length is 13 residues. Germline V gene lookup returns CDR1 SGHTA and CDR2 FQGNSA. The V end was cut by 2 bases, the J end by 5 bases, with 9 bases between. The CDR3 loop reads CASSLKAPYGYTF. The CDR3, as DNA: TGTGCCAGCAGCTTAAAGGCCCCTTATGGCTACACCTTC.

This clonotype was counted at least ten times. V gene TRBV6-4 combines with J gene TRBJ2-3, with D unresolved. Germline V gene data show CDR1 as MRHNA and CDR2 as SNTAGT. Between the trimmed V and J ends, which lost 6 bases and 2 bases, there was a span of 18 bases. This CDR3 is built from 16 residues. Written as DNA, the CDR3 is TGTGCCAGCAGAGAGTCTAGAGCAGCCGCCACAGATACGCAGTATTTT. Translation: CASRESRAAATDTQYF.